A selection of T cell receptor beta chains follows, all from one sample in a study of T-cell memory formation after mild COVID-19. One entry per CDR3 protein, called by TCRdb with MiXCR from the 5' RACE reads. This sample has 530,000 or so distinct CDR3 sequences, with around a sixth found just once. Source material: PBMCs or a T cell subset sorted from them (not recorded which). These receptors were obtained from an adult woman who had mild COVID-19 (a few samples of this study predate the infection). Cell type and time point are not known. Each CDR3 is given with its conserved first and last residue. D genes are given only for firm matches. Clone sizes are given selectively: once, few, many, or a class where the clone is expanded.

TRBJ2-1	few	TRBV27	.	CASSPTTGINEQFF	TGTGCCAGCAGTCCCACTACAGGGATCAATGAGCAGTTCTTC
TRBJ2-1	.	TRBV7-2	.	CASSAVGEQFF	TGTGCCAGCAGCGCGGTAGGTGAGCAGTTCTTC
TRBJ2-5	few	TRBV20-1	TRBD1	CSARGYRGPGKTQYF	TGCAGTGCTAGAGGATACAGGGGGCCGGGGAAGACCCAGTACTTC
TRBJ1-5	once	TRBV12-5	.	CASGPRDQPQHF	TGTGCTAGTGGCCCGCGTGATCAGCCCCAGCATTTT
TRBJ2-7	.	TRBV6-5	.	CASSYSSVWGNYEQYF	TGTGCCAGCAGTTACTCGTCGGTATGGGGCAACTACGAGCAGTACTTC
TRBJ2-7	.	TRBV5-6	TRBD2	CASSLGGLAFYDQYF	TGTGCCAGCAGCTTGGGGGGACTAGCCTTTTACGATCAGTACTTC
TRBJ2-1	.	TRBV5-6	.	CASSLDLLYNEQFF	TGTGCCAGCAGCTTGGACTTACTTTACAATGAGCAGTTCTTC
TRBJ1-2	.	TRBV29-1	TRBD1	CSVVDREMGYGYTF	TGCAGCGTTGTGGACAGGGAGATGGGCTATGGCTACACCTTC
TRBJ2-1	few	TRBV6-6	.	CASKGEPYNEQFF	TGTGCCAGCAAGGGGGAACCGTACAATGAGCAGTTCTTC
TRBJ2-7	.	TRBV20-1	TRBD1	CSARGGRFSHEQYF	TGCAGTGCTCGAGGGGGCAGATTCTCCCACGAGCAGTACTTC
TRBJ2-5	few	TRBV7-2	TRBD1	CASSPSSSTGVGQETQYF	TGTGCCAGCAGCCCGTCCTCATCGACAGGGGTGGGCCAAGAGACCCAGTACTTC
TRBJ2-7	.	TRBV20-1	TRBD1	CSARPGQGSYEQYF	TGCAGTGCTAGGCCGGGACAGGGGAGCTACGAGCAGTACTTC
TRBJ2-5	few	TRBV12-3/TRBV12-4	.	CASSLEGGQVETQYF	TGTGCCAGCAGTTTAGAGGGTGGGCAGGTGGAGACCCAGTACTTC
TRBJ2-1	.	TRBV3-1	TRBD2	CASSQDPAGGRANEQFF	TGTGCCAGCAGCCAAGATCCGGCGGGCGGGAGGGCCAATGAGCAGTTCTTC
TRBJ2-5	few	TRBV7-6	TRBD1	CASSFKTGSGAQYF	TGTGCCAGCAGCTTTAAGACAGGGTCTGGGGCCCAGTACTTC
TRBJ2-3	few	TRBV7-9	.	CASELTITDTQYF	TGTGCCAGCGAGCTCACTATCACAGATACGCAGTATTTT
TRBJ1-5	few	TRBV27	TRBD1	CASSLSGQGAPGQPQHF	TGTGCCAGCAGTTTGTCCGGACAGGGGGCGCCAGGTCAGCCCCAGCATTTT
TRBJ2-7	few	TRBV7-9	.	CASSEGVEQYF	TGTGCCAGCAGCGAGGGTGTAGAGCAGTACTTC
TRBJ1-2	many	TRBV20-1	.	CSASGGPEEGYTF	TGCAGTGCTAGTGGTGGACCGGAGGAGGGCTACACCTTC
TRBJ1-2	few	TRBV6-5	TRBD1	CASSLPGGANYGYTF	TGTGCCAGCAGCCTACCAGGGGGGGCTAACTATGGCTACACCTTC
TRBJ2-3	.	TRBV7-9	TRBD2	CASSLSAGTDTQYF	TGTGCCAGCAGCCTGTCAGCGGGGACAGATACGCAGTATTTT
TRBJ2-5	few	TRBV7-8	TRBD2	CASSLGPSGVRETQYF	TGTGCCAGCAGCTTAGGTCCTAGCGGGGTCCGAGAGACCCAGTACTTC
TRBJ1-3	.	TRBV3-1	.	CASSQAGVGSGNTIYF	TGTGCCAGCAGCCAAGCGGGGGTGGGCTCTGGAAACACCATATATTTT
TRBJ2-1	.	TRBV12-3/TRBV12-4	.	CASRGLAGEQFF	TGTGCCAGCAGGGGATTGGCCGGTGAGCAGTTCTTC
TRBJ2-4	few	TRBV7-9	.	CASSPRVLGAKNIQYF	TGTGCCAGCAGCCCCAGGGTCCTCGGAGCCAAAAACATTCAGTACTTC
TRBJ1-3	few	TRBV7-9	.	CASKTRDSGNTIYF	TGTGCCAGCAAAACCCGCGACTCTGGAAACACCATATATTTT
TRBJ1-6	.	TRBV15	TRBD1	CATSSGTENSPLHF	TGTGCCACCAGCAGCGGGACAGAAAATTCACCCCTCCACTTT
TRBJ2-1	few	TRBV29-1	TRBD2	CSVQRLAGPHVF	TGCAGCGTTCAACGACTAGCGGGGCCCCATGTCTTC
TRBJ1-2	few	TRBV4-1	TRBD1	CASSRGGEYGYTF	TGCGCCAGCAGCCGAGGGGGCGAATATGGCTACACCTTC
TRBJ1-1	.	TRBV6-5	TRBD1	CASRAGQGMNTEAFF	TGTGCCAGCAGGGCGGGACAGGGGATGAACACTGAAGCTTTCTTT
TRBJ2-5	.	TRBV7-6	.	CASSFSPGRETQYF	TGTGCCAGCAGCTTTTCGCCGGGACGGGAGACCCAGTACTTC
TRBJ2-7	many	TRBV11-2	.	CASSSWKDSSSYEQYF	TGTGCCAGCAGCTCCTGGAAAGACTCCAGCTCCTACGAGCAGTACTTC
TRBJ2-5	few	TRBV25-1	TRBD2	CASSEGVREGKTQYF	TGTGCCAGCAGTGAGGGGGTGCGGGAGGGTAAGACCCAGTACTTC